The 31 T cell receptor beta chains below were found in one sample sequenced in a study of cytomegalovirus exposure and HLA in healthy donors. This PCR relied on a set of 60 Vbeta primers and 13 Jbeta primers. Sequencing used immunoSEQ multiplex PCR; TCRdb keeps in-frame clones, though not all of them. Counted here are more than 95,000 clones, around four fifths occurring once; the ten biggest clones make up 8.6%. Sequenced: PBMCs. The receptor source for this set is a woman aged 40 to 55 in good health and CMV-seropositive.

This chain links TRBV10-2 with TRBJ2-7; unclear D gene. Per the germline V gene, CDR1 is WSHSY and CDR2 is SAAADI. The ends were cut back, 7 bases at V and 0 bases at J, with 13 bases in the middle. The CDR3 is 14 residues long. CDR3 amino acids: CASKVSASSYEQYF. The CDR3 nucleotides are TGCGCCAGCAAGGTCAGCGCGAGCTCCTACGAGCAGTACTTC.

This chain joins TRBV28 and TRBJ2-3; D possibly corresponds to TRBD2 (6 bases). The CDR3 covers 17 residues. The V end was cut by 7 bases, the J end by 2 bases, with 22 bases between. Germline assignment: CDR1 MDHEN and CDR2 SYDVKM. CDR3 bases: TGTGCCAGCACCACCCCGTTTGTTGCGGGGCACACAGATACGCAGTATTTT. Translation gives CASTTPFVAGHTDTQYF.

The chain joins TRBV5-4 to TRBJ2-7; D is uncertain. Deletions cut 1 base from V and 2 bases from J, with 4 bases between. The CDR3 extends over 12 amino acids. Per the germline V gene, CDR1 is SGHNT and CDR2 is YYREEE (reference sequence). CDR3 DNA: TGTGCCAGCAGCTTGCTTACCTACGAGCAGTACTTC. This sequence encodes CASSLLTYEQYF.

This chain joins TRBV28 and TRBJ1-1; D may be TRBD1 (5 bases). CDR1 MDHEN and CDR2 SYDVKM come from the germline V gene. V was shortened by 2 bases and J by 3 bases, with 7 bases between the two germline ends. This CDR3 contains 13 residues. The CDR3 DNA sequence: TGTGCCAGCAGTTTACCCAGGGACACTGAAGCTTTCTTT. Residues: CASSLPRDTEAFF.

This clone was counted a few times. The rearrangement links TRBV4-2 to TRBJ2-3, with 11 bases fitting TRBD2. Germline V CDR1 and CDR2: LGHNA, YNFKEQ. The CDR3 loop spans 16 amino acids. Trimming removed 3 bases from V and 11 bases from J; junction bases left unmatched: 13. The CDR3: CASSQILAGGSIGQYF. The CDR3 DNA follows: TGTGCCAGCAGCCAGATTCTAGCGGGGGGTAGTATTGGGCAGTATTTT.

Here the CDR3 DNA reads TGTGCCATTTCAAGGGGCGATGGCTACACCTTC. It codes for CAISRGDGYTF. The chain uses TRBV6-5 and TRBJ1-2, with a possible D match to TRBD1 (5 bases). This CDR3 is 11 amino acids long. Trimming left V 10 bases short and J 6 bases short, with 12 bases between. Germline V gene lookup returns CDR1 MNHEY and CDR2 SVGAGI.

This clone was seen a handful of times. The V call is TRBV4-1, the J call TRBJ1-1; possibly TRBD1 for D (5 bases). The CDR3 runs to 17 residues. Germline loops: CDR1 MGHRA, CDR2 YSYEKL. V shed 1 base and J shed 1 base, with 16 bases lying between them. The CDR3 bases are TGCGCCAGCAGCCAAGGTTTTCTAGGCAGGGCGAACACTGAAGCTTTCTTT. This encodes CASSQGFLGRANTEAFF.

Only a few counts were recorded for this clone. J is TRBJ2-2 and V is TRBV28; 9 nucleotides agree with TRBD1. CDR1 is MDHEN and CDR2 is SYDVKM in the germline V gene. V shed 5 bases, J shed 1 base, and the junction held 11 bases outside the gene matches. The CDR3 covers 18 residues. Written as DNA, the CDR3 is TGTGCCAGCAGTAGGGACAGGGTCCGCGGTTGGAACACCGGGGAGCTGTTTTTT. Encoded protein: CASSRDRVRGWNTGELFF.

The V and J genes are TRBV18 and TRBJ1-1; TRBD1 aligns across 9 bases. Per germline, CDR1 KGHSH and CDR2 LQKENI. Trimming took 5 bases from V and 3 from J; bases not matched to a gene: 7. The CDR3 length is 15 residues. Written as DNA, the CDR3 is TGTGCCAGCTCATTCGGGACAGGGAGGTACACTGAAGCTTTCTTT. Amino acid sequence: CASSFGTGRYTEAFF.

This clone was seen just once. DNA for the CDR3: TGTGCCAGCAGTGACGCCATCCCTAGCAGGGGGTCCTACGAGCAGTACTTC. Its translation: CASSDAIPSRGSYEQYF. The chain combines TRBV28 with TRBJ2-7, with 7 bases lining up with TRBD1. The CDR3 covers 17 residues. The V segment lost 5 bases and the J segment 1 base; nucleotides outside the gene matches: 14. CDR1 is MDHEN, CDR2 SYDVKM, per germline. Full variable domain (rest looked up from reference TRBV28 and TRBJ2-7): DVKVTQSSRYLVKRTGEKVFLECVQDMDHENMFWYRQDPGLGLRLIYFSYDVKMKEKGDIPEGYSVSREKKERFSLILESASTNQTSMYLCASSDAIPSRGSYEQYFGPGTRLTVT.

This clone was found once. CDR3 amino acids: CASQPGWNYGYTF. CDR3 bases: TGCGCCAGCCAACCAGGGTGGAACTATGGCTACACCTTC. This rearrangement joins TRBV5-1 to TRBJ1-2; weak D call: TRBD1 (5 bases). The CDR3 has 13 amino acids. V gave up 7 bases and J gave up 2 bases, with 12 bases separating them. Germline V gene sequence: CDR1 SGHRS, CDR2 YFSETQ.

The chain links TRBV4-3 to TRBJ2-3, with TRBD1 as a possible D gene (6 bases). CDR3 size: 15 residues. Trimming took off 3 bases at V and 1 base at J, with 11 bases between the two ends. Germline V gene sequence: CDR1 LGHNA, CDR2 YSLEER. The CDR3 here is CASSQGTTGTDTQYF. The CDR3 region has the DNA TGCGCCAGCAGCCAGGGGACAACCGGCACAGATACGCAGTATTTT.

V gene TRBV7-2 combines with J gene TRBJ1-2; TRBD1 matches at 7 bases. Germline CDR1 is SGHTA and CDR2 is FQGNSA. V shed 4 bases and J 4 bases; nucleotides not matched to a gene: 6. The CDR3 has 14 amino acids. CDR3 loop: CASSSRQGGYGYTF. The CDR3 DNA reads as TGTGCCAGCAGCTCGCGACAGGGAGGCTATGGCTACACCTTC.

The rearrangement joins TRBV7-6 to TRBJ2-1, with 13 nucleotides matching TRBD2. V shed 6 bases, J shed 7 bases, and the junction held 15 bases outside the gene matches. The CDR3 consists of 18 residues. Germline V gene lookup returns CDR1 SGHVS and CDR2 FNYEAQ. In DNA form, the CDR3 reads TGTGCCAGCAGGAGCTTAGGGACTAGCGGGGCCCTTGGTAATGAGCAGTTCTTC. Protein product: CASRSLGTSGALGNEQFF.

As concerns this clone: Other DNA sequences in this sample translate to the same CDR3. This rearrangement joins TRBV5-4 to TRBJ1-2; TRBD1 matches at 7 bases. This CDR3 is built from 14 residues. CDR1 SGHNT and CDR2 YYREEE come from the germline V gene (reference sequence). J was trimmed by 4 bases and V by 5 bases; bases with no gene match: 8. CDR3 DNA: TGTGCCAGCAGACAAAGACAGGGCCTCTATGGCTACACCTTC. Protein: CASRQRQGLYGYTF.

The gene calls are TRBV25-1 and TRBJ2-7; 9 nucleotides match TRBD1. The CDR3 spans 14 residues. J lost 5 bases, V lost 2 bases, and 4 bases had no gene match. Per the germline V gene, CDR1 is MGHDK and CDR2 is SYGVNS. CDR3 DNA: TGTGCCAGCAGTGAAAGGACAGGGGCCCACGAGCAGTACTTC. Translation: CASSERTGAHEQYF.

V usage is TRBV10-3 and J usage is TRBJ1-4; D perhaps matches TRBD1 (6 bases). Germline CDR1 and CDR2: ENHRY and SYGVKD. CDR3 size: 14 residues. The V end was cut by 3 bases, the J end by 5 bases, with 10 bases between. CDR3 region: CAISDRGANEKLFF. The DNA for the CDR3 is TGTGCCATCAGTGACAGGGGCGCCAATGAAAAACTGTTTTTT.

The rearrangement uses TRBV11-2 and TRBJ2-1; 8 bases are a match to TRBD1. Germline V gene sequence: CDR1 SGHAT, CDR2 FQNNGV. Trimming cost V 1 base and J 7 bases; bases outside gene matches: 6. The CDR3 contains 15 residues. In nucleotides, the CDR3 is TGTGCCAGCAGCTTAGCCCGGACAGGGTTAAATGAGCAGTTCTTC. Residues: CASSLARTGLNEQFF.

This clone was seen a few times. The chain employs TRBV6-1 and TRBJ1-6; weak D call: TRBD1 (6 bases). The CDR3 is made up of 14 amino acids. Per the germline V gene, CDR1 is MNHNS and CDR2 is SASEGT. V shed 9 bases and J shed 7 bases, with 16 bases lying between them. CDR3 in DNA: TGTGCCAGTGTGCAGGGGAGTACGAATTCACCCCTCCACTTT. Translated: CASVQGSTNSPLHF.

The sample holds a few counts of this clone. V and J are TRBV1 and TRBJ2-3; whether TRBD2, the table's D call, matches the DNA was not checked. TRBV1 is assigned pseudogene status. The CDR3 sequence is 11 residues long. CDR3 DNA: TGCACCAGCAGCGAAATAGTGACGCAGTATTTT. Its translation: CTSSEIVTQYF.

The chain joins TRBV2 to TRBJ2-1; maybe TRBD2 (6 bases). Trimming left V 7 bases short and J 0 bases short, with 10 bases between. The CDR3 has 14 amino acids. Germline CDR1 SNHLY, CDR2 FYNNEI. CDR3 nucleotide sequence: TGTGCCAGCATTGCGGGGACCTCCTACAATGAGCAGTTCTTC. It translates to CASIAGTSYNEQFF.

The CDR3 DNA reads as TGTGCCAGCAGACAGGGGCTTATTGAAGCTTTCTTT. Its protein is CASRQGLIEAFF. The V call is TRBV28, the J call TRBJ1-1; the match to TRBD1 covers 7 bases. The junction had 5 bases not matched to a gene; V was cut back by 6 bases and J by 7 bases. This CDR3 spans 12 amino acids. Germline V gene sequence: CDR1 MDHEN, CDR2 SYDVKM.

This clone was counted between two and nine times. The chain carries TRBV5-4 and TRBJ2-2; D unclear. Germline loops: CDR1 SGHNT, CDR2 YYREEE (reference sequence). There are 14 residues in the CDR3. V dropped 0 bases and J dropped 3 bases, with 6 bases sitting between them. CDR3 sequence: CASSLDSHTGELFF. The CDR3 coding sequence is TGTGCCAGCAGCTTGGACTCCCACACCGGGGAGCTGTTTTTT.

The V gene is TRBV15, the J gene TRBJ2-1, with TRBD2 matching over 11 bases. In germline, CDR1 is LNHNV, CDR2 YYDKDF (reference sequence). The CDR3 contains 20 residues. With 0 bases clipped from V and 7 bases from J, the junction kept 17 bases outside the gene matches. The CDR3 nucleotides read TGTGCCACCAGCAGAGAGGAGGGACTAGCGGCCTACAGAGAAGGAAATGAGCAGTTCTTC. This translates into CATSREEGLAAYREGNEQFF.

The chain joins TRBV7-7 to TRBJ2-5; 8 bases map to TRBD2. This CDR3 is 15 amino acids long. Germline CDR1 reads SSHAT; CDR2 reads FNYEAQ (reference sequence). The ends lost 0 bases at V and 4 bases at J; junction bases unmatched: 4. The CDR3 sequence: CASSLALAGGETQYF. The CDR3 DNA follows: TGTGCCAGCAGCTTAGCCCTAGCGGGTGGAGAGACCCAGTACTTC.

The chain joins TRBV11-2 to TRBJ1-6; D unclear. V was trimmed by 2 bases and J by 13 bases, leaving 6 bases between them. The germline gives CDR1 SGHAT, CDR2 FQNNGV. This CDR3 has 11 residues. This CDR3 reads CASSLIGPLHF. The CDR3 DNA reads TGTGCCAGCAGCTTAATCGGTCCCCTCCACTTT.

The genes are TRBV7-9 and TRBJ2-7, with D possibly matching TRBD1 (5 bases). There are 15 residues in the CDR3. V was cut by 1 base and J by 3 bases, with 13 bases left in between. Germline V CDR1 and CDR2: SEHNR, FQNEAQ (reference sequence). CDR3 nucleotide sequence: TGTGCCAGCAGCTTAGGAGTAGGCCAGGGCTACGAGCAGTACTTC. It codes for CASSLGVGQGYEQYF.

The chain is built from TRBV5-8 and TRBJ1-5, with D unresolved. The length of the CDR3 is 13 residues. Germline V lookup: CDR1 SGHTS, CDR2 YDEGEE. The ends were cut back, 0 bases at V and 11 bases at J, with 12 bases in the middle. The CDR3 is CASSLAETGAQHF. For the CDR3, the DNA is TGTGCCAGCAGCTTGGCCGAAACGGGTGCCCAGCATTTT.

For the CDR3, the DNA is TGTGCCAGCAGCTCTGGACTAGCGGGGGGAGAAGAGACCCAGTACTTC. It is translated as CASSSGLAGGEETQYF. This chain joins TRBV7-2 and TRBJ2-5; 14 bases are shared with TRBD2. Trimming took 4 bases from V and 3 from J; bases not matched to a gene: 4. The CDR3 consists of 16 residues. CDR1 is SGHTA, CDR2 FQGNSA, per germline.

The chain employs TRBV20-1 and TRBJ1-1, with 10 bases aligning to TRBD1. Trimming removed 6 bases from V and 10 bases from J; junction bases left unmatched: 5. This CDR3 comprises 11 residues. In germline, CDR1 is DFQATT, CDR2 SNEGSKA (reference sequence). The CDR3 sequence is CSAPDRGGAFF. The CDR3 DNA is TGCAGTGCCCCGGACAGGGGGGGAGCTTTCTTT.

The chain joins TRBV25-1 to TRBJ2-5; 7 nucleotides line up with TRBD2. Germline values: CDR1 MGHDK, CDR2 SYGVNS. This CDR3 spans 16 amino acids. With 1 base clipped from V and 3 bases from J, the junction kept 8 bases outside the gene matches. The DNA for the CDR3 is TGTGCCAGCAGTGAATGGAGGGCGGGAGTAGAAGAGACCCAGTACTTC. Translation gives CASSEWRAGVEETQYF.